This T cell receptor beta chain was recorded in a study of blood T cell repertoires in COVID-19. Overall study: Samples representing acute and convalescent COVID-19 were sourced from the United States, Italy and Spain. The cDNA or gDNA used as material had been derived from T cells, B-cell-depleted T cells, or PBMCs.

V shed 3 bases, J shed 5 bases, and the junction held 7 bases outside the gene matches. The CDR3 loop spans 16 amino acids. The germline CDR1 and CDR2 sequences are SGHDN and FVKESK. As processed by the authors: Amplification of reference gene primers was used by the study to estimate nucleated cell counts. TCRdb's table, derived via immunoSEQ multiplex PCR, lists solely in-frame clones and lacks some. Clonal size and the V and J genes are those of that table, whereas D and trimming came from the DNA. The sample holds about 83,000 clones; approximately 78% are singletons and the top ten take roughly 15%.

Source material: peripheral blood. The chain links TRBV14 to TRBJ1-4, with 9 nucleotides matching TRBD1. The clonotype comes from a woman aged 80 or older with acute or convalescent COVID-19. The CDR3 region is CASSHHTGGANEKLFF. The CDR3 DNA is TGTGCCAGCAGCCATCACACAGGGGGCGCAAATGAAAAACTGTTTTTT.